This T cell receptor beta chain was recorded in a study of CD8+ T cells in alopecia areata. This clone has a handful of counts. Its antigen is not known. Sequencing used cDNA as its template, made by extracting RNA and reverse transcribing it. TCRdb keeps only in-frame clones here, not all; method: immunoSEQ multiplex PCR. The sample includes 95,000 to 100,000 clones, about 60% seen only once; the top ten take about a sixth. Trimming left V 0 bases short and J 2 bases short, with 7 bases between. The CDR3 is 13 amino acids. CDR1 and CDR2 from the germline V gene are GTSNPN and SVGIG (reference sequence). The treatment was: oral pan-JAK inhibitor, 5-10 mg twice daily. General study points: Clonality was higher in lesional than normal scalp, especially in alopecia totalis/universalis. Having just one nonresponder leaves the connection between baseline CD8+ expansion and response unresolved.

The source material was CD8+ T cells sorted from blood, sampled at approximately week 60, from a patient treated with tofacitinib. J is TRBJ1-1 and V is TRBV30; D perhaps matches TRBD1 (5 bases). This clonotype originated in a human donor with alopecia areata. CDR3 region: CAWSVGHNTEAFF. CDR3 in DNA: TGTGCCTGGAGTGTCGGACATAACACTGAAGCTTTCTTT. The entire variable domain, with the rest obtained from reference TRBV30 and TRBJ1-1, is as follows: SQTIHQWPATLVQPVGSPLSLECTVEGTSNPNLYWYRQAAGRGLQLLFYSVGIGQISSEVPQNLSASRPQDRQFILSSKKLLLSDSGFYLCAWSVGHNTEAFFGQGTRLTVV.